The text below deals with one T cell receptor beta chain. The target antigen is unknown. The CDR3 has 15 amino acids. V dropped 2 bases and J dropped 7 bases, with 15 bases sitting between them. CDR1 is SGHDT, CDR2 YYEEEE, per germline. Original methodology: Junction-only sequences without quality scores were provided by ImmunoSEQ, so filtering was different. Using immunoSEQ multiplex PCR, the repertoire was profiled, and TCRdb retains in-frame clones only, with some absent. That table furnishes V, J and clone size, whereas the DNA furnished D and trimming. Of some 2.4 million clones detected, approximately 94% appear once; the ten largest clones hold more than 0.35%. This sample was taken from a study of shared clonotypes between healthy human individuals. Overall study results and limits: Sharing across four donors was highest in naive CD4 (around 5%) and lowest in memory CD8 (around 0.4%). Generation of non-shared clonotypes was less probable than generation of clonotypes shared by all four donors.

HIV-negative, healthy adults without recent acute infections or vaccinations were the donors. The sample comprised naive CD4+ T cells from PBMCs. Subset in this sample: CD45RA+ positively selected. The clonotype was recovered from a man aged 18 to 30 in good health. Some clones in this sample may be carry-over from other donors' samples. The chain has TRBV5-6 and TRBJ1-4; D perhaps matches TRBD1 (5 bases). Here the CDR3 reads CASSFYRGGAEKLFF. CDR3 sequence (DNA): TGTGCCAGCAGCTTCTACCGGGGAGGGGCTGAAAAACTGTTTTTT. Filled out from reference TRBV5-6 and TRBJ1-4, the complete variable domain reads DAGVTQSPTHLIKTRGQQVTLRCSPKSGHDTVSWYQQALGQGPQFIFQYYEEEERQRGNFPDRFSGHQFPNYSSELNVNALLLGDSALYLCASSFYRGGAEKLFFGSGTQLSVL.